This T cell receptor beta chain was recovered during a study of beta chain features in type 1 diabetes. To note about this clone: No antigen is known for it.

Study-level findings and limits: Fewer junction insertions and more nucleotide deletions appeared in type 1 diabetes patients. Patients with Type 1 diabetes showed moderately but significantly shorter TCRB CDR3s in all four CD4+ subsets. An over-representation of cells with high TCR expression could result from cDNA sequencing.

Expressed TCRB transcripts were sequenced because the isolated RNA had all been reverse transcribed beforehand. Here immunoSEQ multiplex PCR was the method, and the copy in TCRdb shows in-frame clones only, minus some. The table includes about 22,000 clones, around three fifths detected once. Germline CDR1 SNHLY, CDR2 FYNNEI. This CDR3 has 12 residues. Trimming shortened V by 8 bases and J by 5 bases, and 11 bases separated the two germline ends. Sequenced: stem cell memory CD4+ T cells from blood. This receptor was identified in a man younger than 30 with type 1 diabetes. The chain carries TRBV2 and TRBJ2-3, with a weak D call TRBD1 (6 bases). CDR3 loop: CASDRDKDTQYF. CDR3 DNA sequence: TGTGCCAGCGACCGGGACAAAGATACGCAGTATTTT.